These T cell receptor beta chains were read from a single sample in a study of T cells in Graves' hyperthyroidism and ophthalmopathy. A single record per CDR3 protein comes from TCRdb applying MiXCR to the multiplex PCR reads. The profile shows under 550,000 distinct CDR3 sequences, just under 20% of them singletons. The sequenced material came from blood. The receptors here all came from a man aged 35-49 years with Graves' ophthalmopathy. Both conserved end residues are part of each CDR3. Expanded clones get a size class; other rows say once, few or many, or leave the size out.

abundance: NA; v_gene: TRBV5-1; j_gene: TRBJ1-4; CDR3aa: CASSLTVNEKLFF
abundance: many; v_gene: TRBV20-1; j_gene: TRBJ2-2; CDR3aa: CSAARTSGSTGELFF
abundance: NA; v_gene: TRBV6-6; j_gene: TRBJ1-1; CDR3aa: CASSYEPSQNTEAFF
abundance: NA; v_gene: TRBV4-2; j_gene: TRBJ2-3; CDR3aa: CASSPGTGAFTDTQYF
abundance: many; v_gene: TRBV11-3; j_gene: TRBJ2-7; CDR3aa: CASSRDASYEQYF
abundance: many; v_gene: TRBV6-2/TRBV6-3; j_gene: TRBJ2-1; CDR3aa: CASSRPGAGGYNEQFF
abundance: few; v_gene: TRBV6-1; j_gene: TRBJ2-2; CDR3aa: CASKRGTSGRAHTGELFF
abundance: few; v_gene: TRBV5-1; j_gene: TRBJ1-5; CDR3aa: CASSPEGDPNQPQHF
abundance: few; v_gene: TRBV5-6; j_gene: TRBJ2-7; CDR3aa: CASSSPPGQGDEQYF
abundance: many; v_gene: TRBV7-8; j_gene: TRBJ2-4; CDR3aa: CASSLINIQYF
abundance: NA; v_gene: TRBV7-2; j_gene: TRBJ1-1; CDR3aa: CASSGDRATEAFF
abundance: NA; v_gene: TRBV11-2; j_gene: TRBJ2-5; CDR3aa: CASSLVASETQYF
abundance: many; v_gene: TRBV20-1; j_gene: TRBJ1-5; CDR3aa: CSATDSYSNQPQHF
abundance: few; v_gene: TRBV3-1; j_gene: TRBJ2-1; CDR3aa: CASSPYVGSGDSSYNEQFF
abundance: many; v_gene: TRBV20-1; j_gene: TRBJ2-5; CDR3aa: CSASPIVQETQYF
abundance: NA; v_gene: TRBV20-1; j_gene: TRBJ1-6; CDR3aa: CSARDLQGLSALHF
abundance: many; v_gene: TRBV2; j_gene: TRBJ2-4; CDR3aa: CASTPRGGSDIQYF
abundance: many; v_gene: TRBV2; j_gene: TRBJ2-3; CDR3aa: CASSEALGDTQYF
abundance: NA; v_gene: TRBV2; j_gene: TRBJ2-2; CDR3aa: CASSRTSGGPITGELFF
abundance: many; v_gene: TRBV10-3; j_gene: TRBJ2-3; CDR3aa: CATTSTQGTDTQYF
abundance: NA; v_gene: TRBV7-2; j_gene: TRBJ2-7; CDR3aa: CASTTRRGDIREQHF
abundance: few; v_gene: TRBV5-1; j_gene: TRBJ2-7; CDR3aa: CASSFGLAGGSSYEQYF
abundance: few; v_gene: TRBV5-1; j_gene: TRBJ2-1; CDR3aa: CASREMGGRMRNEQFF
abundance: NA; v_gene: TRBV11-2; j_gene: TRBJ1-1; CDR3aa: CASSLYRVNTEAFF
abundance: few; v_gene: TRBV5-4; j_gene: TRBJ1-2; CDR3aa: CASSPSRDRADRNGYTF
abundance: few; v_gene: TRBV6-1; j_gene: TRBJ2-2; CDR3aa: CASRPTRSGDTGELFF
abundance: NA; v_gene: TRBV15; j_gene: TRBJ2-1; CDR3aa: CATSRDQKGSNEQFF
abundance: many; v_gene: TRBV11-2; j_gene: TRBJ2-2; CDR3aa: CASRSLAGGNTGELFF
abundance: few; v_gene: TRBV27; j_gene: TRBJ2-5; CDR3aa: CASSPFYSGSGETQYF
abundance: many; v_gene: TRBV6-2/TRBV6-3; j_gene: TRBJ1-1; CDR3aa: CASSLRGQNTEAFF
abundance: few; v_gene: TRBV30; j_gene: TRBJ1-1; CDR3aa: CAWGNMNTEAFF
abundance: few; v_gene: TRBV7-9; j_gene: TRBJ1-2; CDR3aa: CASSLGIGYGYTF
abundance: few; v_gene: TRBV3-1; j_gene: TRBJ2-2; CDR3aa: CASRGTGANTGELFF
abundance: few; v_gene: TRBV6-5; j_gene: TRBJ1-1; CDR3aa: CASSYSGARDTEAFF
abundance: NA; v_gene: TRBV19; j_gene: TRBJ1-2; CDR3aa: CASTSRTGDYGYTF
abundance: many; v_gene: TRBV27; j_gene: TRBJ2-7; CDR3aa: CASSRDSLSPEQYF
abundance: many; v_gene: TRBV3-1; j_gene: TRBJ1-4; CDR3aa: CASSHRQGKGEKLFF
abundance: NA; v_gene: TRBV2; j_gene: TRBJ1-1; CDR3aa: CASSLGRGMNTETFF
abundance: NA; v_gene: TRBV20-1; j_gene: TRBJ2-4; CDR3aa: CSARDIMVKNIQYF
abundance: NA; v_gene: TRBV6-1; j_gene: TRBJ1-2; CDR3aa: CASSSFPGSGYTF
abundance: NA; v_gene: TRBV27; j_gene: TRBJ2-2; CDR3aa: CASSSGMFF
abundance: NA; v_gene: TRBV18; j_gene: TRBJ2-3; CDR3aa: CASSPGLAGRDTQYF
abundance: few; v_gene: TRBV6-1; j_gene: TRBJ1-5; CDR3aa: CASSERQRGQPQHF
abundance: many; v_gene: TRBV10-3; j_gene: TRBJ2-1; CDR3aa: CAIRTQASNEQFF